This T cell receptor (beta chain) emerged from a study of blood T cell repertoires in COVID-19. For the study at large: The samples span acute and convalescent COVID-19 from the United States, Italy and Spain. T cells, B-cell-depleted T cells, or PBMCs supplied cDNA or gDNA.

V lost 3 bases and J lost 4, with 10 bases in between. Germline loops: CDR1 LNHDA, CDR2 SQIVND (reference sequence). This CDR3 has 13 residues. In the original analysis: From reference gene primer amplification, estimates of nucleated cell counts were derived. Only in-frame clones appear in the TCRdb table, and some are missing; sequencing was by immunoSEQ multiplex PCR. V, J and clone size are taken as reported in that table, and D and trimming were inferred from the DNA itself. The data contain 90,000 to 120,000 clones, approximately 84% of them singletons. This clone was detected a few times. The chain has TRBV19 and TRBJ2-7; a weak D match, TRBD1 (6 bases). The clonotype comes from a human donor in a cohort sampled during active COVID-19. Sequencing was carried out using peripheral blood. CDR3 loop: CASSIGRGYEQYF. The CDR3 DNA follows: TGTGCCAGTAGTATTGGCAGGGGATACGAGCAGTACTTC. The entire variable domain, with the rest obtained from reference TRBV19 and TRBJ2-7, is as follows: DGGITQSPKYLFRKEGQNVTLSCEQNLNHDAMYWYRQDPGQGLRLIYYSQIVNDFQKGDIAEGYSVSREKKESFPLTVTSAQKNPTAFYLCASSIGRGYEQYFGPGTRLTVT.